This T cell receptor beta chain was observed in a study of blood T cells in healthy people across ages. Healthy Caucasian individuals from Russia aged about 6 to 100 were enrolled as donors. Points from the study as a whole: Age showed a roughly linear inverse relationship with TCR beta diversity per million T cells.

A sample-barcoded 5' primer and a J-beta primer mix were used in a second PCR of roughly 7 to 11 cycles. Unique molecular identifiers of 12 random nucleotides labeled each cDNA. TCRdb called the 5' RACE reads again in MiXCR, with one record for every CDR3 protein. Of hundreds of thousands of distinct CDR3 sequences detected, 58% appear once; the ten largest clones hold about 20%. CDR1 is SGHAT and CDR2 is FQNNGV in the germline V gene. The CDR3 loop spans 14 amino acids. V shed 5 bases and J shed 6 bases, with 15 bases lying between them. In this sample, this clonotype turned up a few times. Its specificity is not known.

The clonotype originates from a man aged 25 to 40 in good health. This chain joins TRBV11-2 and TRBJ2-3; D is possibly TRBD1 (7 bases). Sequencing used blood. CDR3 region: CASSQGGPSDTQYF. In DNA form, the CDR3 reads TGTGCCAGCAGCCAGGGGGGTCCGAGCGATACGCAGTATTTT. The full variable domain, with the rest looked up from reference TRBV11-2 and TRBJ2-3, is EAGVAQSPRYKIIEKRQSVAFWCNPISGHATLYWYQQILGQGPKLLIQFQNNGVVDDSQLPKDRFSAERLKGVDSTLKIQPAKLEDSAVYLCASSQGGPSDTQYFGPGTRLTVL.